The entry below describes one T cell receptor (beta chain). Its antigen remains unknown. One end of the junction does not line up with germline, which may come from a read error. The source of the sample is a study of T-cell memory formation after mild COVID-19. The overall study: Largely donor-specific sequence clusters came from two donors. Study results and caveats: The authors did not confirm SARS-CoV-2 specificity of second-wave clones peaking day 37.

This CDR3 has 11 residues. Per germline, CDR1 MDHEN and CDR2 SYDVKM. The TCR alpha and TCR beta cDNA libraries, bearing sample barcodes and UMIs, were generated by 5'RACE using constant-segment primers. TCRdb processed the 5' RACE reads anew with MiXCR; each CDR3 protein has one entry. The sample consists of under 450,000 distinct CDR3 sequences, 23% of them appearing once. The gene calls are TRBV28 and TRBJ2-7; D perhaps matches TRBD1 (6 bases). What was sequenced was PBMCs or a T cell subset sorted from them (not recorded which). This TCR was sampled from an adult woman who had mild COVID-19 (a few samples of this study predate the infection). Cell type and time point are not known. This CDR3 is CASSNRGHYDF. The CDR3 nucleotides read TGTGCCAGCTCCAACCGGGGACACTATGACTTC.